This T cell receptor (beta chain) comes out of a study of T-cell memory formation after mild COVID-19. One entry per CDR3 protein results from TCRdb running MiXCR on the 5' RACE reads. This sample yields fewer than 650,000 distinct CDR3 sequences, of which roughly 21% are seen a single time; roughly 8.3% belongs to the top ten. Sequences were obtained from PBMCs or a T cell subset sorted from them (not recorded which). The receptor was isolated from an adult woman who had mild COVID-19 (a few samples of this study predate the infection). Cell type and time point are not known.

The chain's CDR3 is CASPDRVNTEAFF. The CDR3 DNA reads TGTGCCTCCCCTGACAGGGTCAACACTGAAGCTTTCTTT. The chain uses TRBV6-1 and TRBJ1-1; 7 nucleotides agree with TRBD1. Unmatched junction bases numbered 8, after V lost 11 bases and J lost 2 bases. This CDR3 has 13 amino acids. CDR1 MNHNS and CDR2 SASEGT come from the germline V gene.